These T cell receptor beta chains were read from a single sample in a study of identical twins. MiXCR, applied by TCRdb to the 5' RACE reads, yields one record per CDR3 protein. Of 1.5 million to 2 million distinct CDR3 sequences in the sample, less than 35% were seen once. Sequenced input: cord blood. These receptors originate from a newborn girl in good health. Both conserved end residues are part of each CDR3. Fields, in order: CDR3 protein, CDR3 DNA, V gene, J gene, clone size, D gene. The D gene is left open where the match is weak. Clone size is shown for a subset of rows, as once, few, many or a class of expanded clone.

CASGTGTSGPNEQFF	TGCGCCAGCGGAACCGGGACTAGCGGGCCTAATGAGCAGTTCTTC	TRBV5-1	TRBJ2-1	few	TRBD2
CSASQSGVAYEQYF	TGCAGTGCTAGCCAATCGGGGGTCGCCTACGAGCAGTACTTC	TRBV20-1	TRBJ2-7	NA	NA
CASSQEKQTNQPQHF	TGTGCCAGCAGCCAAGAGAAACAAACAAATCAGCCCCAGCATTTT	TRBV4-2	TRBJ1-5	few	NA
CAWKPTGGNEQYF	TGTGCCTGGAAACCTACAGGGGGCAATGAGCAGTACTTC	TRBV30	TRBJ2-5	NA	TRBD1
CASSPFGLAGNTDTQYF	TGTGCCAGCAGCCCATTCGGACTAGCGGGGAACACAGATACGCAGTATTTT	TRBV11-2	TRBJ2-3	NA	TRBD2
CASSHLRPFLTEQYF	TGTGCCAGCAGCCATCTTCGGCCCTTCCTCACCGAGCAGTACTTC	TRBV3-1	TRBJ2-7	many	NA
CASSPGAGGSYNEQFF	TGTGCCAGCTCACCGGGCGCGGGAGGGTCCTACAATGAGCAGTTCTTC	TRBV18	TRBJ2-1	NA	TRBD2
CASSLRVAETQYF	TGTGCCAGCAGTTTAAGGGTCGCGGAGACCCAGTACTTC	TRBV28	TRBJ2-5	many	NA
CASSLGGTGSRDTQYF	TGCGCCAGCAGCTTGGGTGGGACAGGGTCGCGAGATACGCAGTATTTT	TRBV5-1	TRBJ2-3	NA	TRBD1
CASSSPNPTQYF	TGTGCCAGCAGCTCCCCAAACCCGACCCAGTACTTC	TRBV11-2	TRBJ2-5	NA	NA
CASSSRQGTNQPQHF	TGTGCCAGCAGTTCGAGACAGGGGACCAATCAGCCCCAGCATTTT	TRBV27	TRBJ1-5	few	TRBD1
CSASLGPAGGNEQFF	TGCAGCGCTAGCTTAGGGCCAGCTGGAGGCAATGAGCAGTTCTTC	TRBV29-1	TRBJ2-1	NA	NA
CASSLVGWGTSGQETQFF	TGTGCCAGCAGTTTAGTCGGTTGGGGGACTAGCGGACAAGAGACCCAGTTCTTC	TRBV12-3/TRBV12-4	TRBJ2-1	few	TRBD2
CATSDIDSGSTDTQYF	TGTGCCACCAGTGATATAGATAGCGGAAGCACAGATACGCAGTATTTT	TRBV24-1	TRBJ2-3	NA	NA